The next 24 T cell receptor beta chains were all read from a single sample in a study of siplizumab effects on memory and regulatory T cells. The table came from immunoSEQ multiplex PCR; TCRdb's copy has only in-frame clones and leaves some out. The table lists more than 85,000 clones, about 92% of them singletons. The sample taken for sequencing was Tregs sorted from blood. The receptors stem from a human donor in good health.

The chain links TRBV5-4 to TRBJ1-1; D may be TRBD1 (5 bases). The V end lost 0 bases, the J end lost 6 bases, and 6 bases lay between the germline ends. Germline CDR1 SGHNT, CDR2 YYREEE (reference sequence). The CDR3 loop spans 12 amino acids. CDR3 bases: TGTGCCAGCAGCTTGGAGGGACCTGAAGCTTTCTTT. It specifies CASSLEGPEAFF.

The chain recombines TRBV7-3 with TRBJ2-6; D is uncertain. CDR3 length equals 16 residues. Germline assignment: CDR1 SGHTA and CDR2 FQGTGA. Trimming stripped 2 bases from V and 0 bases from J, with 8 bases between. The CDR3 DNA reads TGTGCCAGCAGCTTATTGGGTAACTCTGGGGCCAACGTCCTGACTTTC. This codes for CASSLLGNSGANVLTF.

V and J are TRBV15 and TRBJ1-1; 8 nucleotides align to TRBD1. The CDR3 consists of 15 residues. CDR1 and CDR2 (germline): LNHNV, YYDKDF (reference sequence). The trim removed 0 bases at V and 9 bases at J, leaving 9 bases unmatched. The CDR3 DNA reads TGTGCCACCAGCAGAGAGGACAGGGTAGGAGGAAAAGCTTTCTTT. Translation gives CATSREDRVGGKAFF.

The J gene is TRBJ2-7, the V gene TRBV5-6; no firm D call. The CDR3 has 17 residues. The ends were cut back, 0 bases at V and 1 base at J, with 17 bases in the middle. The germline gives CDR1 SGHDT, CDR2 YYEEEE. This CDR3 reads CASSLDVGNLGSYEQYF. The CDR3 DNA sequence: TGTGCCAGCAGCTTGGATGTTGGGAATTTGGGTTCCTACGAGCAGTACTTC.

This chain connects TRBV7-9 to TRBJ1-2; 8 positions agree with TRBD1. With 5 bases clipped from V and 4 bases from J, the junction kept 3 bases outside the gene matches. The CDR3 spans 13 residues. The germline gives CDR1 SEHNR, CDR2 FQNEAQ (reference sequence). CDR3 coding DNA: TGTGCCAGCAGCCCGACAGGGGCCTATGGCTACACCTTC. Protein: CASSPTGAYGYTF.

The rearrangement links TRBV19 to TRBJ2-2; perhaps TRBD2 as D (11 bases). CDR1 and CDR2 (germline): LNHDA, SQIVND (reference sequence). Trimming pared 5 bases from V and 6 bases from J, leaving 25 bases between. CDR3 length: 18 residues. The CDR3: CASSAGQGVAGGSGELFF. DNA for the CDR3: TGTGCCAGTAGTGCTGGACAGGGGGTAGCGGGAGGGTCCGGGGAGCTGTTTTTT.

This chain connects TRBV2 to TRBJ2-7; 9 nucleotides align to TRBD2. J lost 2 bases, V lost 4 bases, and 6 bases had no gene match. Germline V gene lookup returns CDR1 SNHLY and CDR2 FYNNEI. This CDR3 is built from 15 residues. Here the CDR3 reads CASSVLAGRTYEQYF. The CDR3 DNA is TGTGCCAGCAGTGTTCTAGCGGGACGGACCTACGAGCAGTACTTC. Full variable domain (outside the CDR3, taken from reference TRBV2 and TRBJ2-7): EPEVTQTPSHQVTQMGQEVILRCVPISNHLYFYWYRQILGQKVEFLVSFYNNEISEKSEIFDDQFSVERPDGSNFTLKIRSTKLEDSAMYFCASSVLAGRTYEQYFGPGTRLTVT.

The chain links TRBV9 to TRBJ2-5, with D maybe TRBD2 (5 bases). The CDR3 has 15 residues. CDR1 is SGDLS, CDR2 YYNGEE, per germline. Trimming cost V 3 bases and J 0 bases, with 12 bases left between them. This CDR3 is CASSAHGENQETQYF. Here the CDR3 DNA reads TGTGCCAGCAGCGCCCACGGGGAGAACCAAGAGACCCAGTACTTC.

V and J are TRBV10-3 and TRBJ2-2, with TRBD2 identical over 7 bases. Germline V gives CDR1 ENHRY, CDR2 SYGVKD. The V gene end was trimmed by 6 bases and the J gene end by 3 bases; junction bases not matched to a gene: 7. The CDR3 has 15 amino acids. The DNA for the CDR3 is TGTGCCATCAGCTGGGGGGGAGGTCACACCGGGGAGCTGTTTTTT. Encoded protein: CAISWGGGHTGELFF.

This clone was picked up one time. The chain employs TRBV11-1 and TRBJ2-7; D remains ambiguous. V was cut by 4 bases and J by 3 bases, with 7 bases left in between. This CDR3 has 12 residues. CDR1 is SGHAT and CDR2 is FQDESV in the germline V gene (reference sequence). This CDR3 is CASSSHSYEQYF. The CDR3 nucleotides read TGTGCCAGCAGCTCCCACAGCTACGAGCAGTACTTC.

This clone was seen only a few times. The rearrangement links TRBV2 to TRBJ1-4; possibly TRBD1 for D (5 bases). Looked up from germline, CDR1 is SNHLY and CDR2 is FYNNEI. V was pared by 11 bases and J by 3 bases, with 13 bases between. The CDR3 loop spans 13 amino acids. The CDR3 region is CAAHQGPNEKLFF. The DNA of the CDR3 is TGTGCCGCTCACCAGGGACCTAATGAAAAACTGTTTTTT.

A single count supports this clone. The chain uses TRBV5-1 and TRBJ1-4, with D unclear. This CDR3 is built from 14 residues. V was cut by 4 bases and J by 4 bases, with 11 bases left in between. Germline lookup yields CDR1 SGHRS and CDR2 YFSETQ. CDR3 sequence reads: CASSVLGVNEKLFF. In nucleotides, the CDR3 is TGCGCCAGCAGCGTGCTGGGTGTTAATGAAAAACTGTTTTTT. Drawing the rest from reference TRBV5-1 and TRBJ1-4, the complete variable domain is KAGVTQTPRYLIKTRGQQVTLSCSPISGHRSVSWYQQTPGQGLQFLFEYFSETQRNKGNFPGRFSGRQFSNSRSEMNVSTLELGDSALYLCASSVLGVNEKLFFGSGTQLSVL.

The genes are TRBV6-5 and TRBJ2-5, with D possibly matching TRBD1 (7 bases). The CDR3 contains 14 residues. Deletions cut 6 bases from V and 4 bases from J, with 15 bases between. Germline V gives CDR1 MNHEY, CDR2 SVGAGI. CDR3 region: CASRPQGGGETQYF. CDR3 DNA: TGTGCCAGCAGACCCCAGGGGGGTGGAGAGACCCAGTACTTC.

Concerning this clone: One end of the junction varies from germline; a read error may be responsible. The chain is built from TRBV7-7 and TRBJ2-1; TRBD2 aligns across 8 bases. Germline lookup yields CDR1 SSHAT and CDR2 FNYEAQ (reference sequence). This CDR3 spans 15 amino acids. CDR3 in DNA: TGTGCTAGCAGCTCTAACCCGGGACTAGAGAATGAGCAGTTCTTC. Amino acids: CASSSNPGLENEQFF.

J is TRBJ2-1 and V is TRBV29-1; tentatively, D is TRBD1 (5 bases). This CDR3 spans 13 amino acids. In germline, CDR1 is SQVTM, CDR2 ANQGSEA. V was trimmed by 2 bases and J by 9 bases, leaving 14 bases between them. As DNA, the CDR3 is TGCAGCGTTGAATCAATGGGGCAGGGTGAGCAGTTCTTC. Encoded protein: CSVESMGQGEQFF.

This clone was counted once. The genes are TRBV18 and TRBJ2-1, with 8 bases identical to TRBD2. Germline-derived CDR1 and CDR2 are KGHSH and LQKENI. The CDR3 length is 16 residues. Trimming cost V 0 bases and J 5 bases; bases outside gene matches: 6. The CDR3 is CASSPPTSGGHNEQFF. CDR3 DNA sequence: TGTGCCAGCTCACCACCGACCAGCGGGGGCCACAATGAGCAGTTCTTC. Together with reference TRBV18 and TRBJ2-1, the CDR3 gives the full variable domain: NAGVMQNPRHLVRRRGQEARLRCSPMKGHSHVYWYRQLPEEGLKFMVYLQKENIIDESGMPKERFSAEFPKEGPSILRIQQVVRGDSAAYFCASSPPTSGGHNEQFFGPGTRLTVL.

The gene calls are TRBV9 and TRBJ2-3; a possible D gene is TRBD1 (5 bases). Germline CDR1 reads SGDLS; CDR2 reads YYNGEE. The CDR3 length is 15 residues. Trimming pared 0 bases from V and 6 bases from J, leaving 14 bases between. CDR3 sequence reads: CASSVVGARMDTQYF. CDR3 bases: TGTGCCAGCAGCGTAGTAGGGGCGCGCATGGATACGCAGTATTTT.

The gene calls are TRBV9 and TRBJ1-4; D possibly corresponds to TRBD1 (6 bases). The CDR3 covers 16 residues. Germline V gene lookup returns CDR1 SGDLS and CDR2 YYNGEE. V dropped 4 bases and J dropped 4 bases, with 17 bases sitting between them. The CDR3 loop reads CASSPRVGARNEKLFF. CDR3 sequence (DNA): TGTGCCAGCAGCCCCCGGGTGGGGGCCCGTAATGAAAAACTGTTTTTT.

V usage is TRBV30 and J usage is TRBJ2-2, with D maybe TRBD2 (6 bases). V dropped 2 bases and J dropped 3 bases, with 13 bases sitting between them. In germline, CDR1 is GTSNPN, CDR2 SVGIG (reference sequence). This CDR3 is built from 15 residues. Written as DNA, the CDR3 is TGTGCCTGGAGTAATGGACGCGGGGACACCGGGGAGCTGTTTTTT. Amino acids: CAWSNGRGDTGELFF.

In this sample, this clone turned up a few times. The V and J genes are TRBV29-1 and TRBJ1-2; 10 nucleotides align to TRBD1. The J segment lost 6 bases and the V segment lost 4 bases, leaving 8 bases of the junction unmatched. There are 14 residues in the CDR3. Germline V CDR1 and CDR2: SQVTM, ANQGSEA. The CDR3 loop reads CSVVGLDRGHGYTF. Written as DNA, the CDR3 is TGCAGCGTTGTCGGTCTAGACAGGGGGCATGGCTACACCTTC.

The chain is built from TRBV7-9 and TRBJ2-2; D gene ambiguous. From germline, CDR1 is SEHNR and CDR2 FQNEAQ (reference sequence). This CDR3 is 13 amino acids long. V lost 0 bases to trimming and J lost 5 bases, with 4 bases between them. The CDR3 coding sequence is TGTGCCAGCAGCTTAGCCGCAACCGGGGAGCTGTTTTTT. It codes for CASSLAATGELFF.

The J gene is TRBJ1-1, the V gene TRBV2, with D possibly matching TRBD1 (6 bases). Germline lookup yields CDR1 SNHLY and CDR2 FYNNEI. This CDR3 spans 14 amino acids. The ends were cut back, 7 bases at V and 4 bases at J, with 16 bases in the middle. The CDR3 is CASKAGGSVTEAFF. In nucleotides, the CDR3 is TGTGCCAGCAAAGCGGGGGGCTCGGTCACTGAAGCTTTCTTT.

This clone was seen only a few times. CDR3 nucleotide sequence: TGTGCCAGCAGCCCCCAGTCAAGCGGGATGGTAAATGAGCAGTTCTTC. It specifies CASSPQSSGMVNEQFF. The chain has TRBV11-2 and TRBJ2-1; 7 bases agree with TRBD2. The CDR3 has 16 amino acids. The germline gives CDR1 SGHAT, CDR2 FQNNGV. Unmatched junction bases numbered 14, after V lost 5 bases and J lost 7 bases.

The chain carries TRBV7-2 and TRBJ1-3, with D uncertain. The V gene's germline CDR1 is SGHTA and CDR2 FQGNSA. Trimming cost V 2 bases and J 3 bases, with 5 bases left between them. The length of the CDR3 is 13 residues. The CDR3 coding sequence is TGTGCCAGCAGCTTAAACCATGGAAACACCATATATTTT. It yields the protein CASSLNHGNTIYF.